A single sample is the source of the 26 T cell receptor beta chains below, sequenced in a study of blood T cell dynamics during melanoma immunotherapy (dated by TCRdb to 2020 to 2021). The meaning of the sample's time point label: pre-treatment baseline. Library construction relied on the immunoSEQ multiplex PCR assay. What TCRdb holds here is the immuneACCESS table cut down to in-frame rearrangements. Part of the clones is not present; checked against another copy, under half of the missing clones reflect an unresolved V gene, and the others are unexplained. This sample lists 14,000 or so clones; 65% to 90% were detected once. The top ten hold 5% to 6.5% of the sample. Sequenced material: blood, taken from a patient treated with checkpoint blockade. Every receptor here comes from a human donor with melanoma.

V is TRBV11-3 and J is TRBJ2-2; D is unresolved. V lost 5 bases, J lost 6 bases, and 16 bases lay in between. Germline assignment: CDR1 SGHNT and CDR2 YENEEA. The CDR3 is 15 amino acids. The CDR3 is CASSKTGADAGELFF. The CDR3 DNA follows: TGTGCCAGCAGCAAAACCGGAGCTGATGCCGGGGAGCTGTTTTTT.

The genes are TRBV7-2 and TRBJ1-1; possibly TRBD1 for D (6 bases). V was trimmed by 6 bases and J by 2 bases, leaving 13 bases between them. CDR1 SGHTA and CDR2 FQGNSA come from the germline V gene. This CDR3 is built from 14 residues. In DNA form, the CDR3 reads TGTGCCAGCAGTTACCAGGGGACCAACACTGAAGCTTTCTTT. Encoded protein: CASSYQGTNTEAFF. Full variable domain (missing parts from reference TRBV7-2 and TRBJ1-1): GAGVSQSPSNKVTEKGKDVELRCDPISGHTALYWYRQSLGQGLEFLIYFQGNSAPDKSGLPSDRFSAERTGGSVSTLTIQRTQQEDSAVYLCASSYQGTNTEAFFGQGTRLTVV.

The CDR3 spells CASSLSGTPIPEAFF. In DNA, the CDR3 is TGTGCCAGCAGCCTATCCGGGACACCTATCCCTGAAGCTTTCTTT. The chain uses TRBV6-6 and TRBJ1-1; a possible D gene is TRBD1 (6 bases). The CDR3 sequence is 15 residues long. Germline loops: CDR1 MNHNY, CDR2 SVGAGI (reference sequence). Between the trimmed V and J ends, which lost 6 bases and 6 bases, there was a span of 20 bases.

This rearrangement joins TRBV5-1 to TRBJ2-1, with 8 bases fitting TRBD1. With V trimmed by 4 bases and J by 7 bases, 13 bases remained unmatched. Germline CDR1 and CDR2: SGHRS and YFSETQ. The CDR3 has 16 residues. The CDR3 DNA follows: TGCGCCAGCAGCGCCGGAGGACAGGGTAATCAGAATGAGCAGTTCTTC. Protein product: CASSAGGQGNQNEQFF.

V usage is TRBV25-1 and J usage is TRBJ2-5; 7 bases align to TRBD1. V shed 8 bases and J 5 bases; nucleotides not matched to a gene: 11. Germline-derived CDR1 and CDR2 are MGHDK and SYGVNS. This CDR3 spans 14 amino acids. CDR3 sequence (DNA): TGTGCCAGCGGTAGACAGGGTCTGGGCGAGACCCAGTACTTC. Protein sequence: CASGRQGLGETQYF.

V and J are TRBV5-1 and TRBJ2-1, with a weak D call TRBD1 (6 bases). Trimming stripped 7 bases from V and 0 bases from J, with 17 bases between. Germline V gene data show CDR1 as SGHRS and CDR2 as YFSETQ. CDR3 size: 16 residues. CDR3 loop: CASGLDGQSSYNEQFF. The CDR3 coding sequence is TGCGCCAGCGGCCTCGATGGACAGAGCTCCTACAATGAGCAGTTCTTC. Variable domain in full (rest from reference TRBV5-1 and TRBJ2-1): KAGVTQTPRYLIKTRGQQVTLSCSPISGHRSVSWYQQTPGQGLQFLFEYFSETQRNKGNFPGRFSGRQFSNSRSEMNVSTLELGDSALYLCASGLDGQSSYNEQFFGPGTRLTVL.

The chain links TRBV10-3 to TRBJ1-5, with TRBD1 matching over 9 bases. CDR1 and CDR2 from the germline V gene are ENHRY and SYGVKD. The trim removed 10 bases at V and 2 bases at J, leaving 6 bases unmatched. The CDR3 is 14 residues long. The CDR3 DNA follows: TGTGCCACGCAACAGGGGGCTGGCAATCAGCCCCAGCATTTT. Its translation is CATQQGAGNQPQHF.

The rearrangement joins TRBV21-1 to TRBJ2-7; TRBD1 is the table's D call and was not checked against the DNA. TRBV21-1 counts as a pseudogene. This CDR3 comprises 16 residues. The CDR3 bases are TGTGCCAGCAGCGGACCTCGGACAGGGGCCGACTACGAGCAGTACGTC. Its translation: CASSGPRTGADYEQYV.

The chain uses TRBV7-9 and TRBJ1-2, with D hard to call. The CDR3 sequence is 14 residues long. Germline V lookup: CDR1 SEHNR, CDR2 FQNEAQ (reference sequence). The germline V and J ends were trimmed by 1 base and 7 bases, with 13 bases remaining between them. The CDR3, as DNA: TGTGCCAGCAGCTTAGTCAGAGAAAGTAGTGGCTACACCTTC. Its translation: CASSLVRESSGYTF.

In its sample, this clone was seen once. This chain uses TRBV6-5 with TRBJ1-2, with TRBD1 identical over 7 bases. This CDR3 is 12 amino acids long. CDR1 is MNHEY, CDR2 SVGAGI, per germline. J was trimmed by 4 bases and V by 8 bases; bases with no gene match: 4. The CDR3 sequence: CASYQGGYGYTF. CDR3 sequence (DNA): TGTGCCAGCTATCAGGGGGGCTATGGCTACACCTTC.

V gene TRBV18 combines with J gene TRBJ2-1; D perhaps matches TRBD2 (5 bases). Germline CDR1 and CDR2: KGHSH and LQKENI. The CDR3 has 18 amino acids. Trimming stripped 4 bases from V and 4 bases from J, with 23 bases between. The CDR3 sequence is CASSLTAPMAGTYNEQFF. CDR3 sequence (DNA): TGTGCCAGCTCACTGACGGCCCCGATGGCGGGTACATACAATGAGCAGTTCTTC. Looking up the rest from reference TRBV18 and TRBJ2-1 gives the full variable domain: NAGVMQNPRHLVRRRGQEARLRCSPMKGHSHVYWYRQLPEEGLKFMVYLQKENIIDESGMPKERFSAEFPKEGPSILRIQQVVRGDSAAYFCASSLTAPMAGTYNEQFFGPGTRLTVL.

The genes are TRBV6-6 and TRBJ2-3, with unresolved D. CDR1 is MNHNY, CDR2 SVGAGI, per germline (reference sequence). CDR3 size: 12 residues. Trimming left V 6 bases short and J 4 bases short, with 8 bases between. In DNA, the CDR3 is TGTGCCAGCAGCCGGAACCCAGATACGCAGTATTTT. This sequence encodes CASSRNPDTQYF.

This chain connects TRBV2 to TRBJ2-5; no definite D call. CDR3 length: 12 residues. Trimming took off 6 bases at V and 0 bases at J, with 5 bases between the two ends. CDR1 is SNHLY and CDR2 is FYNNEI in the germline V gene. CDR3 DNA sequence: TGTGCCAGCAGGAGGTACCAAGAGACCCAGTACTTC. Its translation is CASRRYQETQYF.

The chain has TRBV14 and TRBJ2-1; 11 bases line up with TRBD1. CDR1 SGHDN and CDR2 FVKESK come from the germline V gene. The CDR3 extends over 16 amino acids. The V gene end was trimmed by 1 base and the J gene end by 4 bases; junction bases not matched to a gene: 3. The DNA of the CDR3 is TGTGCCAGCAGCCAAGCCGGGACAGGGGGTTACAATGAGCAGTTCTTC. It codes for CASSQAGTGGYNEQFF.

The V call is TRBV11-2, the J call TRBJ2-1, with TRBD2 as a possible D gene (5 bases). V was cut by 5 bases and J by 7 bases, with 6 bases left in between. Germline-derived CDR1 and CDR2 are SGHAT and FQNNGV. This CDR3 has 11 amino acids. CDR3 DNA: TGTGCCAGCAGCCCGGGGAATGAGCAGTTCTTC. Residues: CASSPGNEQFF.

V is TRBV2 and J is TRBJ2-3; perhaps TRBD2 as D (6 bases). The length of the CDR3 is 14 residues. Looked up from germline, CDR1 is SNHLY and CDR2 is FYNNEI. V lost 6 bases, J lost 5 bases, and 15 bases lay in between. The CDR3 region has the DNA TGTGCCAGCAGGTACGGGGGTGTGGAAGATACGCAGTATTTT. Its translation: CASRYGGVEDTQYF.

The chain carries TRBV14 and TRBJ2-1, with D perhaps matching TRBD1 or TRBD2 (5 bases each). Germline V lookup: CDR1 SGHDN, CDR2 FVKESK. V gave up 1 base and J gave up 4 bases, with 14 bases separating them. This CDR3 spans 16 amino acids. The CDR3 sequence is CASSQVYERGYNEQFF. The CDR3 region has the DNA TGTGCCAGCAGCCAAGTTTACGAGAGGGGTTACAATGAGCAGTTCTTC.

DNA of the CDR3: TGTGCCAGTAGTACCAGGACAGGGGGACCGGCTGGGAATTCACCCCTCCACTTT. Amino acid sequence: CASSTRTGGPAGNSPLHF. V and J are TRBV19 and TRBJ1-6; 10 positions match TRBD1. Losses at the gene ends were 4 bases for V and 7 bases for J; bases not matched to a gene: 13. The CDR3 loop spans 18 amino acids. The V gene's germline CDR1 is LNHDA and CDR2 SQIVND (reference sequence).

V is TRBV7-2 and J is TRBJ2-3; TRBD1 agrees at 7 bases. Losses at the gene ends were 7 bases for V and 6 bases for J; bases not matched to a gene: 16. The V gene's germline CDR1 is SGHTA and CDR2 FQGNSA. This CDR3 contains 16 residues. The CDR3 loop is CASTLGLAGGGDTQYF. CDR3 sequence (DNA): TGTGCCAGCACCCTGGGGCTAGCAGGGGGTGGGGATACGCAGTATTTT.

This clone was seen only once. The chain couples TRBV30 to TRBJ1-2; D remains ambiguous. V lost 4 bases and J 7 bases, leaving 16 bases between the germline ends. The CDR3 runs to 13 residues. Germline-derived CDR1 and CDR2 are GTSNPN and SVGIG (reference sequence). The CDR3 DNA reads TGTGCCTGGACCCGGACGGGCCGAGGTGGCTACACCTTC. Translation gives CAWTRTGRGGYTF.

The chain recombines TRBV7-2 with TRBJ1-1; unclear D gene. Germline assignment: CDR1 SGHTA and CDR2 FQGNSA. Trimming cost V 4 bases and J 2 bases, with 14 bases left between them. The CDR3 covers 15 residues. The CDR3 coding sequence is TGTGCCAGCAGCTGGGCTGGACTCAGCAACACTGAAGCTTTCTTT. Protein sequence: CASSWAGLSNTEAFF.

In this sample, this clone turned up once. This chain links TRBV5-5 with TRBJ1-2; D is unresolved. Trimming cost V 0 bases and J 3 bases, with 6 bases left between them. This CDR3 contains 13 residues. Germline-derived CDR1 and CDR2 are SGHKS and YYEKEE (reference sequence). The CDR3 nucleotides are TGTGCCAGCAGCTTGGGTTGGGACTATGGCTACACCTTC. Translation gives CASSLGWDYGYTF.

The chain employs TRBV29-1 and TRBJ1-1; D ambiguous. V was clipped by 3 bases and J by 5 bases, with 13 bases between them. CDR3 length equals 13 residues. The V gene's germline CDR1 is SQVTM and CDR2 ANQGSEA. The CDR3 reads CSVDKGLGTEAFF. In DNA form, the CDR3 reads TGCAGCGTTGATAAGGGTTTAGGGACTGAAGCTTTCTTT.

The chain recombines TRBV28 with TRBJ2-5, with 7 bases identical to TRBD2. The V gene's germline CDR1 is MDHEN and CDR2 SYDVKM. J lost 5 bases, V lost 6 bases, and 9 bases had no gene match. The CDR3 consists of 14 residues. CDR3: CASSSGGGVETQYF. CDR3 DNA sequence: TGTGCCAGCAGCTCCGGTGGGGGGGTCGAGACCCAGTACTTC.

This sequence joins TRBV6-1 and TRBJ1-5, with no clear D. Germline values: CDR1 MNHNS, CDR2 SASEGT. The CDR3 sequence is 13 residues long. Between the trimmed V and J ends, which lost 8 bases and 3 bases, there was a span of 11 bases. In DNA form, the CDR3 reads TGTGCCAGCCTGAGCACTAACAATCAGCCCCAGCATTTT. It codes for CASLSTNNQPQHF.

DNA for the CDR3: TGCGCCAGCAGCTTGCCAATAGCGGGAGATACGCAGTATTTT. Amino acid sequence: CASSLPIAGDTQYF. The V gene is TRBV5-1, the J gene TRBJ2-3; the match to TRBD2 covers 7 bases. The CDR3 totals 14 residues. After removal of 1 base from V and 5 bases from J, the junction contained 4 bases not matched to a gene. Germline CDR1 SGHRS, CDR2 YFSETQ.